This TCR beta chain derives from a study of molecular identifiers for immune sequencing clone quantification. Study outcomes and limitations: Identical TCR molecules can share a barcode, and this sharing could underestimate highly expanded clone sizes.

Bulk TCR libraries used previously described methods and listed TCR primers. TCRdb ran MiXCR on the PCR reads and lists one entry per CDR3 protein. The table has more than 50,000 distinct CDR3 sequences, under 20% seen once; the top ten hold over 1.1%. V gave up 3 bases and J gave up 4 bases; unmatched junction bases: 4. Germline V gives CDR1 SGHDT, CDR2 YYEEEE. The CDR3 is 14 residues long. With regard to this clonotype: The target antigen is unknown.

The genes are TRBV5-6 and TRBJ1-5; 7 bases fit TRBD1. Sequencing was performed on naive CD8+ T cells from blood, with Jurkat cell RNA spiked in. Subset meaning: FACS-sorted CD8+CD4-CCR7+CD45RA+ naive T cells. This sequence was found in a human donor in good health. Some libraries in this study had Jurkat cell RNA spiked in. The CDR3 is CASSYGQVNQPQHF. In DNA form, the CDR3 reads TGTGCCAGCAGCTATGGACAGGTTAATCAGCCCCAGCATTTT.